The 20 T cell receptor beta chains listed next were all sequenced from one sample in a study of T cells after yellow fever vaccination. A single record per CDR3 protein comes from TCRdb applying MiXCR to the 5' RACE reads. The sample lists some 300,000 distinct CDR3 sequences, more than 3% occurring once. This specimen was PBMCs, taken on the day of the yellow fever booster vaccination. These TCRs come from a man younger than 30 who received the YFV17D yellow fever vaccine.

This clonotype appeared many times. In DNA, the CDR3 is TGTGCCAGCAGCTATCCACCGCGGGGTAGCTCCTACAATGAGCAGTTCTTC. Encoded protein: CASSYPPRGSSYNEQFF. The chain employs TRBV7-9 and TRBJ2-1; D might be TRBD2 (6 bases). Germline V gene lookup returns CDR1 SEHNR and CDR2 FQNEAQ (reference sequence). V gave up 4 bases and J gave up 0 bases, with 16 bases separating them. The CDR3 loop spans 17 amino acids.

This clonotype was seen a few times. This rearrangement joins TRBV7-9 to TRBJ2-7, with D uncertain. The CDR3 is made up of 13 amino acids. The V gene's germline CDR1 is SEHNR and CDR2 FQNEAQ (reference sequence). With 5 bases removed from V and 4 bases from J, the gap between germline ends came to 12 bases. CDR3 DNA: TGTGCCAGCAGCCCCGTTGGAGATTACGAGCAGTACGTC. Protein sequence: CASSPVGDYEQYV.

The chain is built from TRBV2 and TRBJ2-2; D is undetermined. In germline, CDR1 is SNHLY, CDR2 FYNNEI. Between the trimmed V and J ends, which lost 5 bases and 6 bases, there was a span of 10 bases. The CDR3 has 13 residues. CDR3 coding DNA: TGTGCCAGCAGTACCTTAGAGTCCGGGGAGCTGTTTTTT. Translation gives CASSTLESGELFF.

There are a few counts of this clonotype. V is TRBV6-2 or TRBV6-3 and J is TRBJ1-5; D might be TRBD1 (6 bases). CDR3 length: 14 amino acids. In germline, CDR1 is MNHEY, CDR2 SVGEGT. V lost 9 bases, J lost 0 bases, and 12 bases lay in between. Written as DNA, the CDR3 is TGTGCCAGTGCGCGGGGGGCTAGCAATCAGCCCCAGCATTTT. Protein product: CASARGASNQPQHF.

The CDR3 nucleotides read TGTGCCAGCAGTACGGACGTTCAGGGCGAGCAGTTCGTG. Its translation: CASSTDVQGEQFV. This chain joins TRBV14 and TRBJ2-7; a weak D match, TRBD1 (5 bases). Germline V lookup: CDR1 SGHDN, CDR2 FVKESK. The CDR3 consists of 13 residues.

There are many counts of this clonotype. This chain joins TRBV20-1 and TRBJ2-5; D unresolved. CDR1 is DFQATT, CDR2 SNEGSKA, per germline (reference sequence). There are 11 residues in the CDR3. V was cut by 4 bases and J by 6 bases, with 9 bases left in between. CDR3 in amino acids: CSATLVQTQYF. Written as DNA, the CDR3 is TGCAGTGCTACACTCGTCCAGACCCAGTACTTC.

This clonotype was observed many times. The chain couples TRBV5-1 to TRBJ2-5; TRBD2 agrees at 7 bases. Germline CDR1 SGHRS, CDR2 YFSETQ. V was pared by 4 bases and J by 5 bases, with 8 bases of the junction left unmatched. This CDR3 has 14 residues. CDR3 DNA sequence: TGCGCCAGCAGCCTTGCGGGAGATGTGGAGACCCAGTACTTC. Translating gives CASSLAGDVETQYF.

This clonotype has just a few counts. The junction departs from the called germline gene at one end, perhaps through a read error. This sequence joins TRBV20-1 and TRBJ1-6, with TRBD1 matching 8 bases. There are 15 residues in the CDR3. Germline V lookup: CDR1 DFQATT, CDR2 SNEGSKA (reference sequence). CDR3 in amino acids: CSVRQGSSYNSPLHF. CDR3 DNA sequence: TGCAGTGTTAGACAGGGGAGCTCCTATAATTCACCCCTCCACTTT.

The sample holds a few counts of this clonotype. The chain couples TRBV7-2 to TRBJ1-6; 8 bases match TRBD1. The CDR3 is 12 amino acids. V was pared by 10 bases and J by 6 bases, with 2 bases of the junction left unmatched. In germline, CDR1 is SGHTA, CDR2 FQGNSA. As DNA, the CDR3 is TGTGCCATAGGACAGGGTAATTCACCCCTCCACTTT. Protein: CAIGQGNSPLHF.

V is TRBV5-1 and J is TRBJ1-4; no clear D. The ends were cut back, 3 bases at V and 8 bases at J, with 11 bases in the middle. This CDR3 comprises 13 residues. Germline V lookup: CDR1 SGHRS, CDR2 YFSETQ. The chain's CDR3 is CASSWTQEEKLFF. The CDR3 DNA sequence: TGCGCCAGCAGCTGGACCCAGGAGGAAAAACTGTTTTTT.

This clonotype turned up a few times. This chain links TRBV20-1 with TRBJ1-4, with D possibly matching TRBD1 (6 bases). V was shortened by 0 bases and J by 7 bases, with 15 bases between the two germline ends. Per the germline V gene, CDR1 is DFQATT and CDR2 is SNEGSKA (reference sequence). This CDR3 comprises 15 residues. The CDR3 nucleotides read TGCAGTGCTAGAGACAGACAGGCTCGGGGTGAAAAACTGTTTTTT. As protein: CSARDRQARGEKLFF.

This clonotype was seen repeatedly, ten times or more. This rearrangement joins TRBV7-2 to TRBJ2-7; either TRBD1 or TRBD2 may fit D (6 bases each). The V end was cut by 5 bases, the J end by 6 bases, with 17 bases between. Germline V gene lookup returns CDR1 SGHTA and CDR2 FQGNSA. This CDR3 has 14 residues. In DNA, the CDR3 is TGTGCCAGCAGCCTAACTACGGGGGCCCCCGAGCAGTACTTC. Protein product: CASSLTTGAPEQYF.

This clonotype was found many times. The rearrangement links TRBV28 to TRBJ2-7, with D perhaps given as TRBD1 or TRBD2 (5 bases each). V was shortened by 3 bases and J by 0 bases, with 12 bases between the two germline ends. This CDR3 spans 15 amino acids. Per the germline V gene, CDR1 is MDHEN and CDR2 is SYDVKM. CDR3 loop: CASSFAPGPSYEQYV. Written as DNA, the CDR3 is TGTGCCAGCAGTTTTGCGCCGGGACCCTCCTACGAGCAGTACGTC.

V gene TRBV7-2 combines with J gene TRBJ2-1; D possibly corresponds to TRBD1 (9 bases). Per the germline V gene, CDR1 is SGHTA and CDR2 is FQGNSA. With 4 bases removed from V and 3 bases from J, the gap between germline ends came to 16 bases. This CDR3 has 16 residues. The chain's CDR3 is CASSSGRDRVYNEQFF. The DNA for the CDR3 is TGTGCCAGCAGCTCCGGGAGGGACAGGGTCTACAATGAGCAGTTCTTC.

This clonotype has just a few counts. V gene TRBV10-3 combines with J gene TRBJ2-4; 11 bases line up with TRBD1. The length of the CDR3 is 14 residues. The germline V gene encodes CDR1 ENHRY and CDR2 SYGVKD. With 3 bases clipped from V and 13 bases from J, the junction kept 8 bases outside the gene matches. This CDR3 reads CAISELQGQGGQYF. The CDR3 coding sequence is TGTGCCATCAGTGAACTCCAGGGACAGGGGGGGCAGTACTTC.

In this sample, this clonotype turned up many times. The chain couples TRBV7-2 to TRBJ1-6, with D tentatively TRBD1 (6 bases). Trimming removed 3 bases from V and 7 bases from J, with 10 bases in between. Germline values: CDR1 SGHTA, CDR2 FQGNSA. The CDR3 runs to 14 residues. CDR3 loop: CASSFLQGNSPLHF. The CDR3 region has the DNA TGTGCCAGCAGCTTCTTACAGGGAAATTCACCCCTCCACTTT.

In this sample, this clonotype turned up many times. The chain joins TRBV4-1 to TRBJ2-4; D may be TRBD2 (6 bases). CDR1 MGHRA and CDR2 YSYEKL come from the germline V gene. V was clipped by 3 bases and J by 0 bases, with 15 bases between them. The CDR3 is made up of 17 amino acids. In DNA, the CDR3 is TGCGCCAGCAGCCAGGAGGGTGGGCTGGTAGCCAAAAACATTCAGTACTTC. Amino acid sequence: CASSQEGGLVAKNIQYF.

This clonotype was detected ten times or more. The chain is built from TRBV7-2 and TRBJ2-1; D gene uncertain. V was clipped by 6 bases and J by 6 bases, with 15 bases between them. The CDR3 is 14 residues long. CDR1 is SGHTA, CDR2 FQGNSA, per germline. The CDR3 DNA is TGTGCCAGCAGAATTAGTGAAGGCTTCAATGAGCAGTTCTTC. Protein product: CASRISEGFNEQFF.

This clonotype was detected ten times or more. This rearrangement joins TRBV6-2 or TRBV6-3 to TRBJ2-3; the D is unclear. Germline V lookup: CDR1 MNHEY, CDR2 SVGEGT. The V gene lost 0 bases and the J gene lost 10 bases, with 17 bases spanning the gap. The length of the CDR3 is 15 residues. The CDR3 coding sequence is TGTGCCAGCAGTTACTCGAGAGTCCCAGTGTATGCGCAGTATTTT. Translation: CASSYSRVPVYAQYF.

The V call is TRBV29-1, the J call TRBJ2-1, with 8 positions matching TRBD2. The ends lost 4 bases at V and 10 bases at J; junction bases unmatched: 6. The germline V gene encodes CDR1 SQVTM and CDR2 ANQGSEA. The CDR3 sequence is 12 residues long. This CDR3 is CSVGPGGPEQFF. The CDR3 region has the DNA TGCAGCGTTGGCCCGGGGGGGCCGGAGCAGTTCTTC.